The following is a TCR beta chain sequence with its context. What it binds is unknown. This sample was taken from a study of T cell responses to AZD1222 COVID-19 vaccine. About the research overall: Second doses at about 4 or about 12 weeks were pooled.

V lost 7 bases, J lost 6 bases, and 16 bases lay in between. CDR1 SQVTM and CDR2 ANQGSEA come from the germline V gene. There are 13 residues in the CDR3. Clones were read by immunoSEQ multiplex PCR, and TCRdb kept only the in-frame ones, dropping some. This table has 80,000 to 130,000 clones, about 89% appearing once. Findings of the study overall: Repertoires were sampled only after the peak T cell response. Spike-spanning, vaccine-associated CD4 TCRs were dominant at 160-218 and 743-854. Spike-specific TCR breadth and depth both grew after two AZD1222 doses.

This TCR came from an adult in good health. Here the sequenced sample was peripheral blood, taken on day 0 of AZD1222 vaccination. This rearrangement joins TRBV29-1 to TRBJ2-1, with TRBD2 as a possible D gene (7 bases). The CDR3 nucleotides read TGCAGCGGGGGGGGCGTTCAAGCCAATGAGCAGTTCTTC. Translation: CSGGGVQANEQFF.